This T cell receptor beta chain was obtained from a study of a mutant IDH1 vaccine in newly diagnosed glioma (dated by TCRdb to the early 2020s). Concerning the study at large: Patients received eight vaccinations in weeks 1, 3, 5, 7, 11, 15, 19 and 23, corresponding to visits V03 through V10. Longitudinal TCRB deep sequencing was performed for some 25 treated patients wherever samples were available for exploratory analyses. Peripheral blood samples were drawn at six visits, namely V03 (baseline), V05, V07, V10, V12 and V13. Vaccination began 4-6 weeks after radiotherapy alone, or alongside temozolomide cycles in the chemotherapy-containing groups. Of the 32 patients who were treated, approximately 62% were male and roughly 38% were female, and the mean age was approximately 40 years. Prior to enrollment, standard therapy consisting of radiotherapy alone, temozolomide alone, or radiochemotherapy with temozolomide had been administered to patients, with the combination being received by most patients. The investigation overall reported the following: According to the authors, sample limitations meant that analyses of patient blood samples could not be reproduced. Immune responses induced by the vaccine were seen in roughly 92% of patients across multiple MHC alleles. Availability determined which PBMC samples were chosen for TCRB deep sequencing. Pseudoprogression seemed to be unrelated to changes in the top peripheral T cell clonotypes found by TCRB sequencing.

This clone was detected only a few times. Which antigen it targets is not known. No base-level quality is on record; no much larger clone is a single base apart. The library was prepared using the immunoSEQ multiplex PCR assay. Rearranged TCR beta chain sequences were amplified with the hsTCRB Kit following the manufacturer's protocol. Sequencing of TCRB libraries was carried out on an Illumina MiSeq. In the original analysis: The proprietary platform of the kit vendor was used for demultiplexing, trimming and gene mapping. Not all clones reach the TCRdb copy of this immuneACCESS table, which keeps in-frame sequences only. Checked studies attribute under half of the gap to unresolved V genes and leave the rest unexplained. Clone size and V and J calls were adopted from that table, with D and trimming inferred from the DNA. Counted in this sample were about 60,000 clones; 84% of them appeared once. In total, the top ten clones hold 10% to 15% of the sample.

The sample's time point label, decoded: week 23, last vaccination. A 20-mer mutant IDH1 peptide at 300 micrograms in Montanide made up each vaccine dose, which was injected subcutaneously together with topical imiquimod. The donors had newly diagnosed IDH1-mutant astrocytomas of WHO grade 3 or 4 that showed loss of nuclear ATRX. The samples were drawn from NOA16, a multicentre, single-arm, open-label phase I trial in Germany that tested a mutant IDH1 peptide vaccine in humans for the first time. The DNeasy Blood and Tissue Kit was used to extract genomic DNA from EDTA blood for TCRB sequencing. This TCR came from a man aged 18 to 30 with glioma. Material: PBMCs, obtained from a glioma patient whose treatment included an IDH1 peptide vaccine.

The CDR3 region has the sequence CASSLMSNQPQHF. The DNA sequence follows: TGTGCCAGCAGCTTAATGTCCAATCAGCCCCAGCATTTT. The sequence links TRBV11-2 to TRBJ1-5, with the D gene call left open. CDR1 SGHAT and CDR2 FQNNGV are derived from the germline V gene. Inclusive of the bounding cysteine and phenylalanine, the CDR3 is 13 residues long. Left in the record is the CDR3 DNA by itself, 39 bases read in frame from the first base. Trimming removed 2 bases from V and 3 bases from J, leaving 5 bases between the germline ends. With all but the CDR3 taken from the reference TRBV11-2 and TRBJ1-5 genes, the full variable domain is: EAGVAQSPRYKIIEKRQSVAFWCNPISGHATLYWYQQILGQGPKLLIQFQNNGVVDDSQLPKDRFSAERLKGVDSTLKIQPAKLEDSAVYLCASSLMSNQPQHFGDGTRLSIL.